The entry below gives a single TCR beta chain sequence along with its context. This specimen belongs to a study of blood T cell repertoires in COVID-19. Study processing details: Using reference gene primer amplification, nucleated cell counts were estimated. Sequenced by immunoSEQ multiplex PCR; TCRdb stores in-frame clones only, minus some. For V, J and clone size, that table is used; D and trimming come from the DNA. In the table there are about 220,000 clones, 75% to 90% of which are singletons. V gave up 4 bases and J gave up 3 bases, with 10 bases separating them. The CDR3 is made up of 13 amino acids. Germline CDR1 is SGHRS and CDR2 is YFSETQ.

The clonotype originates from a man aged 35-49 years with acute or convalescent COVID-19. Sequenced material: peripheral blood. V is TRBV5-1 and J is TRBJ2-5, with D possibly being TRBD2 (5 bases). CDR3 nucleotide sequence: TGCGCCAGCAGCGGAGCCGGGAAAGAGACCCAGTACTTC. Encoded protein: CASSGAGKETQYF.